These 28 T cell receptor beta chains came from one sample sequenced in a study of cytomegalovirus exposure and HLA in healthy donors. Primers: 60 Vbeta forward and 13 Jbeta reverse. TCRdb keeps only in-frame clones here, not all; method: immunoSEQ multiplex PCR. The sample yields about 130,000 clones, roughly four fifths seen once. The sequenced sample was PBMCs. The receptors originated from a woman aged 40 to 55 in good health and CMV-seropositive.

The chain combines TRBV10-3 with TRBJ2-7, with a possible D match to TRBD2 (5 bases). V was trimmed by 4 bases and J by 5 bases, leaving 21 bases between them. CDR3 length: 16 amino acids. Looked up from germline, CDR1 is ENHRY and CDR2 is SYGVKD. Here the CDR3 reads CAISGASSKTYNEQYF. DNA for the CDR3: TGTGCCATCAGTGGGGCTAGCTCGAAGACGTACAACGAGCAGTACTTC.

This chain joins TRBV7-9 and TRBJ2-3; a weak D match, TRBD1 (6 bases). V was pared by 5 bases and J by 0 bases, with 12 bases between. The length of the CDR3 is 15 residues. The germline V gene has CDR1 SEHNR and CDR2 FQNEAQ (reference sequence). CDR3 in amino acids: CASSHGQPSTDTQYF. The CDR3 bases are TGTGCCAGCAGCCATGGACAGCCTAGCACAGATACGCAGTATTTT. Full variable domain (outside the CDR3, taken from reference TRBV7-9 and TRBJ2-3): DTGVSQNPRHKITKRGQNVTFRCDPISEHNRLYWYRQTLGQGPEFLTYFQNEAQLEKSRLLSDRFSAERPKGSFSTLEIQRTEQGDSAMYLCASSHGQPSTDTQYFGPGTRLTVL.

The V gene is TRBV30, the J gene TRBJ1-1, with D unresolved. Trimming removed 8 bases from V and 1 base from J, with 14 bases in between. The CDR3 runs to 13 residues. Germline loops: CDR1 GTSNPN, CDR2 SVGIG (reference sequence). The CDR3 DNA reads TGTGCCCTACAAATGGGCCCGAACACTGAAGCTTTCTTT. Its translation is CALQMGPNTEAFF. The whole variable domain, remainder taken from reference TRBV30 and TRBJ1-1, is SQTIHQWPATLVQPVGSPLSLECTVEGTSNPNLYWYRQAAGRGLQLLFYSVGIGQISSEVPQNLSASRPQDRQFILSSKKLLLSDSGFYLCALQMGPNTEAFFGQGTRLTVV.

This chain links TRBV28 with TRBJ2-7, with 7 bases identical to TRBD1. Germline V gene sequence: CDR1 MDHEN, CDR2 SYDVKM. The CDR3 loop spans 15 amino acids. V shed 6 bases, J shed 6 bases, and the junction held 14 bases outside the gene matches. The CDR3 coding sequence is TGTGCCAGCAGCGTTGCCGGGACAGTAAACTGCGAGCAGTACTTC. This gives the protein CASSVAGTVNCEQYF.

The chain carries TRBV19 and TRBJ2-3; 7 bases match TRBD2. Germline CDR1 LNHDA, CDR2 SQIVND (reference sequence). V shed 6 bases and J 0 bases; nucleotides not matched to a gene: 0. The length of the CDR3 is 13 residues. The CDR3 bases are TGTGCCAGTAGCGGGGGGAGCACAGATACGCAGTATTTT. Protein sequence: CASSGGSTDTQYF.

J is TRBJ2-7 and V is TRBV6-5, with TRBD2 matching 7 bases. With 7 bases clipped from V and 0 bases from J, the junction kept 9 bases outside the gene matches. The CDR3 runs 15 residues. Germline-derived CDR1 and CDR2 are MNHEY and SVGAGI. CDR3 sequence (DNA): TGTGCCAGCACGACGCAAAGGGAGGGCTCCTACGAGCAGTACTTC. Translated, it gives CASTTQREGSYEQYF.

The J gene is TRBJ2-1, the V gene TRBV6-5; no reliable D call. This CDR3 region has 15 residues. The V gene lost 6 bases and the J gene lost 0 bases, with 12 bases spanning the gap. Per germline, CDR1 MNHEY and CDR2 SVGAGI. CDR3 sequence reads: CASSHGRSSYNEQFF. The CDR3 DNA sequence: TGTGCCAGCAGCCACGGTAGGAGCTCCTACAATGAGCAGTTCTTC.

The V gene is TRBV27, the J gene TRBJ2-7, with 8 bases aligning to TRBD2. Germline loops: CDR1 MNHEY, CDR2 SMNVEV (reference sequence). The CDR3 extends over 14 amino acids. The V and J ends lost 2 bases and 3 bases, in that order; junction bases with no gene match: 3. CDR3 bases: TGTGCCAGCAGTTTAGCGGGAGGCGGCTACGAGCAGTACTTC. Its protein is CASSLAGGGYEQYF.

The rearrangement uses TRBV7-3 and TRBJ2-3; D gene uncertain. Germline lookup yields CDR1 SGHTA and CDR2 FQGTGA. This CDR3 region has 14 residues. V lost 4 bases and J lost 7, with 15 bases in between. The CDR3 coding sequence is TGTGCCAGCAGCTCCGACACAAACGCCAATACGCAGTATTTT. This codes for CASSSDTNANTQYF.

This clone was recorded a few times. The chain has TRBV6-5 and TRBJ2-7; D call uncertain. The length of the CDR3 is 15 residues. V lost 7 bases to trimming and J lost 0 bases, with 16 bases between them. Germline lookup yields CDR1 MNHEY and CDR2 SVGAGI. In DNA form, the CDR3 reads TGTGCCAGCACTAAAAGCCCTAGAGACTCCTACGAGCAGTACTTC. Residues: CASTKSPRDSYEQYF.

The rearrangement joins TRBV28 to TRBJ2-2, with a possible D match to TRBD2 (5 bases). Germline CDR1 and CDR2: MDHEN and SYDVKM. V lost 4 bases and J lost 6, with 9 bases in between. There are 13 residues in the CDR3. CDR3 coding DNA: TGTGCCAGCAGTTCCCTAGCTCCCGGGGAGCTGTTTTTT. Its translation is CASSSLAPGELFF.

This clone appeared once. The rearrangement joins TRBV7-3 to TRBJ1-1; D not resolved. This CDR3 contains 12 residues. In germline, CDR1 is SGHTA, CDR2 FQGTGA. V lost 2 bases and J 11 bases, leaving 12 bases between the germline ends. The CDR3 coding sequence is TGTGCCAGCAGCTTAGGAGCTCGAGGGGCTTTCTTT. It yields the protein CASSLGARGAFF.

V usage is TRBV10-3 and J usage is TRBJ2-7, with D maybe TRBD1 (5 bases). The CDR3 totals 12 residues. The germline V gene encodes CDR1 ENHRY and CDR2 SYGVKD. Deletions cut 6 bases from V and 5 bases from J, with 11 bases between. This CDR3 is CAISQGFDEQYF. The CDR3 bases are TGTGCCATCAGCCAGGGTTTCGACGAGCAGTACTTC.

This chain joins TRBV2 and TRBJ2-7; D unclear. The V gene's germline CDR1 is SNHLY and CDR2 FYNNEI. The CDR3 loop spans 14 amino acids. The V and J ends lost 2 bases and 3 bases respectively, with 11 bases between them. The CDR3 here is CASSEPLRSYEQYF. CDR3 in DNA: TGTGCCAGCAGTGAACCCCTGCGGAGCTACGAGCAGTACTTC.

The chain recombines TRBV2 with TRBJ2-1; 11 bases agree with TRBD2. Germline CDR1 is SNHLY and CDR2 is FYNNEI. This CDR3 is 16 amino acids long. The junction had 7 bases not matched to a gene; V was cut back by 0 bases and J by 9 bases. This chain's CDR3 is CASSEASGRAGSEQFF. DNA of the CDR3: TGTGCCAGCAGTGAAGCTAGCGGGAGGGCCGGAAGTGAGCAGTTCTTC.

The V and J genes are TRBV9 and TRBJ1-2; 7 positions agree with TRBD1. With 3 bases clipped from V and 4 bases from J, the junction kept 15 bases outside the gene matches. The CDR3 is 17 residues long. In germline, CDR1 is SGDLS, CDR2 YYNGEE. Here the CDR3 DNA reads TGTGCCAGCAGCGGAACGGACAGTAGGGGGCACGGCTATGGCTACACCTTC. It yields the protein CASSGTDSRGHGYGYTF. The full variable domain, in which reference TRBV9 and TRBJ1-2 provide the parts outside the CDR3, is DSGVTQTPKHLITATGQRVTLRCSPRSGDLSVYWYQQSLDQGLQFLIQYYNGEERAKGNILERFSAQQFPDLHSELNLSSLELGDSALYFCASSGTDSRGHGYGYTFGSGTRLTVV.

This clone was seen once. The chain carries TRBV2 and TRBJ1-3; D remains ambiguous. From germline, CDR1 is SNHLY and CDR2 FYNNEI. The V gene lost 2 bases and the J gene lost 2 bases, with 13 bases spanning the gap. CDR3 length equals 16 residues. The CDR3 protein is CASSEYPNGAGNTIYF. The CDR3 coding sequence is TGTGCCAGCAGTGAATACCCCAACGGGGCTGGAAACACCATATATTTT. Together with reference TRBV2 and TRBJ1-3, the CDR3 gives the full variable domain: EPEVTQTPSHQVTQMGQEVILRCVPISNHLYFYWYRQILGQKVEFLVSFYNNEISEKSEIFDDQFSVERPDGSNFTLKIRSTKLEDSAMYFCASSEYPNGAGNTIYFGEGSWLTVV.

This chain connects TRBV7-9 to TRBJ2-7; 7 positions match TRBD1. This CDR3 is 17 amino acids long. Germline V gene sequence: CDR1 SEHNR, CDR2 FQNEAQ (reference sequence). V shed 5 bases and J 3 bases; nucleotides not matched to a gene: 16. CDR3 protein: CASSLDLTGADIYEQYF. CDR3 DNA: TGTGCCAGCAGCCTAGACCTTACAGGGGCGGACATCTACGAGCAGTACTTC.

The V and J genes are TRBV6-4 and TRBJ2-1; weak D call: TRBD2 (6 bases). Trimming pared 6 bases from V and 8 bases from J, leaving 20 bases between. The V gene's germline CDR1 is MRHNA and CDR2 SNTAGT. The CDR3 contains 15 residues. CDR3 DNA sequence: TGTGCCAGCAGGCAGGAGGGTTCCGAGCATCATGAGCAGTTCTTC. Translation gives CASRQEGSEHHEQFF.

The CDR3 is CACSQILAGGPAGNEQFF. The CDR3 DNA reads TGTGCCTGTTCACAGATACTAGCGGGAGGGCCAGCGGGCAATGAGCAGTTCTTC. The gene calls are TRBV30 and TRBJ2-1; 13 bases line up with TRBD2. The CDR3 runs 18 residues. Trimming cost V 6 bases and J 6 bases; bases outside gene matches: 17. Germline CDR1 GTSNPN, CDR2 SVGIG (reference sequence).

V gene TRBV29-1 combines with J gene TRBJ1-2; D possibly corresponds to TRBD1 (5 bases). This CDR3 spans 16 amino acids. Trimming removed 0 bases at V and 5 bases at J, with 19 bases between. Germline V lookup: CDR1 SQVTM, CDR2 ANQGSEA. The chain's CDR3 is CSVEDLVTGKEYGYTF. In nucleotides, the CDR3 is TGCAGCGTTGAAGATCTAGTCACAGGCAAAGAATATGGCTACACCTTC. Combining the CDR3 with reference TRBV29-1 and TRBJ1-2 gives the whole variable domain SAVISQKPSRDICQRGTSLTIQCQVDSQVTMMFWYRQQPGQSLTLIATANQGSEATYESGFVIDKFPISRPNLTFSTLTVSNMSPEDSSIYLCSVEDLVTGKEYGYTFGSGTRLTVV.

The J gene is TRBJ1-1, the V gene TRBV6-5; a possible D gene is TRBD1 (5 bases). Trimming cost V 4 bases and J 7 bases, with 19 bases left between them. Germline CDR1 and CDR2: MNHEY and SVGAGI. The CDR3 length is 15 residues. DNA of the CDR3: TGTGCCAGCAGTTTGAGACAGAATCCTATCCGTGAAGCTTTCTTT. Protein sequence: CASSLRQNPIREAFF.

This sequence joins TRBV10-3 and TRBJ2-1; D is perhaps TRBD1 (6 bases). Trimming pared 7 bases from V and 10 bases from J, leaving 17 bases between. This CDR3 has 13 amino acids. The V gene's germline CDR1 is ENHRY and CDR2 SYGVKD. CDR3 nucleotides: TGTGCCATCACCCCGGGACAACAAGCCGAGCAGTTCTTC. Protein: CAITPGQQAEQFF.

Only one count was recorded for this clone. The V call is TRBV5-4, the J call TRBJ2-1; 8 positions agree with TRBD2. Germline V gene lookup returns CDR1 SGHNT and CDR2 YYREEE (reference sequence). Losses at the gene ends were 4 bases for V and 7 bases for J; bases not matched to a gene: 10. This CDR3 comprises 15 residues. CDR3 amino acids: CASSLSGSLGNEQFF. The CDR3 bases are TGTGCCAGCAGCCTAAGCGGGAGTCTGGGGAATGAGCAGTTCTTC.

The V gene is TRBV7-3, the J gene TRBJ2-1; 8 bases align to TRBD2. Trimming took 6 bases from V and 0 from J; bases not matched to a gene: 4. The germline V gene encodes CDR1 SGHTA and CDR2 FQGTGA. The CDR3 has 15 amino acids. CDR3 nucleotide sequence: TGTGCCAGCAGATTAGCGGGAACCTCCTACAATGAGCAGTTCTTC. Encoded protein: CASRLAGTSYNEQFF.

The chain joins TRBV12-5 to TRBJ2-5, with D maybe TRBD1 (5 bases). V lost 7 bases, J lost 1 base, and 13 bases lay in between. Germline-derived CDR1 and CDR2 are LGHNT and FRNRAP. The CDR3 is made up of 14 amino acids. The CDR3 DNA follows: TGTGCTAGTGACACCCCAGACAGCCAAGAGACCCAGTACTTC. Amino acids: CASDTPDSQETQYF.

This chain connects TRBV15 to TRBJ2-1; 13 bases are a match to TRBD2. The CDR3 totals 18 residues. Germline values: CDR1 LNHNV, CDR2 YYDKDF (reference sequence). J was trimmed by 3 bases and V by 3 bases; bases with no gene match: 8. The CDR3 loop is CATSSFGTSGNRYNEQFF. In DNA, the CDR3 is TGTGCCACCAGCAGCTTCGGGACTAGCGGGAACCGCTACAATGAGCAGTTCTTC.

The chain carries TRBV30 and TRBJ2-3; tentatively, D is TRBD2 (6 bases). Per germline, CDR1 GTSNPN and CDR2 SVGIG (reference sequence). CDR3 length: 13 residues. The V end lost 3 bases, the J end lost 2 bases, and 9 bases lay between the germline ends. CDR3 DNA sequence: TGTGCCTGGAGGAAGCGGGCCACAGATACGCAGTATTTT. This gives the protein CAWRKRATDTQYF.